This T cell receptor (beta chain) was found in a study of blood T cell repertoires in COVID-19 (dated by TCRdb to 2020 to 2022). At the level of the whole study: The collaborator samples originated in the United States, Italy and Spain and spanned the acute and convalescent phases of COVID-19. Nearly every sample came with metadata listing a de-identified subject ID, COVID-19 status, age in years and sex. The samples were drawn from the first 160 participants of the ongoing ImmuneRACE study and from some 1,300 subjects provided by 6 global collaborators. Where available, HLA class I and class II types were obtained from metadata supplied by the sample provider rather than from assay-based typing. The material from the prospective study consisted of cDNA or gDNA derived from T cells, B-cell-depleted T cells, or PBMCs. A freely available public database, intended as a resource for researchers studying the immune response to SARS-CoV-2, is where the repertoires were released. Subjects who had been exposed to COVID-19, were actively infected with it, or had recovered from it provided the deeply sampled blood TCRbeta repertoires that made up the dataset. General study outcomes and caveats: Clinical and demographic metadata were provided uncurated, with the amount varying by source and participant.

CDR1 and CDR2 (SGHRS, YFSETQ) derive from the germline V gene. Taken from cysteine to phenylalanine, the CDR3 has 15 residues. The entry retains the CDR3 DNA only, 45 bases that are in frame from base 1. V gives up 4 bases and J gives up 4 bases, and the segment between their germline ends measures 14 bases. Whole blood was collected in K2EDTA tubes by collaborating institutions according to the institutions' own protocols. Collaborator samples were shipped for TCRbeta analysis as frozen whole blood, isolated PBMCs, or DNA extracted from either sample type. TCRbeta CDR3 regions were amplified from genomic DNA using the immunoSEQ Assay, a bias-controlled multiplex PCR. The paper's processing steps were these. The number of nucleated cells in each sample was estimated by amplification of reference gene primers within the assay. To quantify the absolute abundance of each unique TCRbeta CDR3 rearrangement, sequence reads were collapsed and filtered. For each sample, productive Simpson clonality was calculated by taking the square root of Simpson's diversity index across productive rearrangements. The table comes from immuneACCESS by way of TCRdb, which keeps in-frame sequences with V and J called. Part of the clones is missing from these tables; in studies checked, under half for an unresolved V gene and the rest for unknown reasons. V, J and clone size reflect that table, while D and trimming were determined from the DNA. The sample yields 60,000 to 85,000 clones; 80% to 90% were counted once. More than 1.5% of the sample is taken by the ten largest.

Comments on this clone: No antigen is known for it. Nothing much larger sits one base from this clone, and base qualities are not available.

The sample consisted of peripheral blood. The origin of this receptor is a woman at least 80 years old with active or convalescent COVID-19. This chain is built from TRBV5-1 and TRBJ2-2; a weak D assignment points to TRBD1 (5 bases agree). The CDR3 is CASSLTPQGTGELFF. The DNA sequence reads TGCGCCAGCAGCCTGACCCCCCAGGGCACCGGGGAGCTGTTTTTT.